This T cell receptor beta chain was sequenced in a study of shared clonotypes between healthy human individuals. The CDR3 has 16 residues. The germline V gene has CDR1 MGHRA and CDR2 YSYEKL. With V trimmed by 4 bases and J by 1 base, 6 bases remained unmatched. Genomic DNA (from each subset) was split evenly across several immunoSEQ plates. Profiling relied on immunoSEQ multiplex PCR, and the TCRdb table lists in-frame clones only, not all of them. The sample includes roughly 410,000 clones, about 97% of them seen just once. Notes on the study in general: The rarefaction results pointed to incomplete sorted-subset sequencing despite large depth. Non-shared clonotypes showed lower generation probabilities than clonotypes common to all four donors.

Concerning this clone itself: The antigen is not known.

The rearrangement joins TRBV4-1 to TRBJ1-4; 7 nucleotides match TRBD1. The sequence came from a man aged 30-40 years in good health. Sequenced: memory CD8+ T cells sorted from blood. Regarding subset: CD45RO+ cells pooled with CCR7-negative TemRA cells. CDR3 nucleotide sequence: TGCGCCAGCAGCCCATACAGGGGAGGAACTAATGAAAAACTGTTTTTT. This encodes CASSPYRGGTNEKLFF.